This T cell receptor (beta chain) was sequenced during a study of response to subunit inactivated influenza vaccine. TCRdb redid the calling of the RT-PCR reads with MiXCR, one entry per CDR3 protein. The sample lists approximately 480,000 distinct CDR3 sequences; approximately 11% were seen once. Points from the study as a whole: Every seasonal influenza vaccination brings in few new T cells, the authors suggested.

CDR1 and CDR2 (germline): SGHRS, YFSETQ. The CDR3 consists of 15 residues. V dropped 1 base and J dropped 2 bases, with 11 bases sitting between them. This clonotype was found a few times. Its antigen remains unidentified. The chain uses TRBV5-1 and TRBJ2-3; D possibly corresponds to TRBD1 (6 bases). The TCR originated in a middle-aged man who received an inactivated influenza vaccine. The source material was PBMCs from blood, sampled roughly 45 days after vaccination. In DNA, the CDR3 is TGCGCCAGCAGCTTGTTCAGGGGTCCCACAGATACGCAGTATTTT. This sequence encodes CASSLFRGPTDTQYF.